This TCR beta chain was captured in a study of T-cell memory formation after mild COVID-19. On the study more broadly: TCR clusters mostly belonged to single donors.

The V and J ends lost 1 base and 7 bases respectively, with 14 bases between them. Per the germline V gene, CDR1 is SGHVS and CDR2 is FQNEAQ. The CDR3 extends over 16 amino acids. Broader study findings: Clones from the second wave (peaking day 37) had unconfirmed SARS-CoV-2 specificity. Later expanders leaned CD4+, whereas day 15 to 85 contracting clones were balanced CD4/CD8.

As for this clonotype: Its antigen remains unidentified.

5'RACE primed at constant segments yielded TCR alpha and TCR beta cDNA libraries bearing sample barcodes and UMIs. TCRdb re-called the 5' RACE reads with MiXCR, one entry per CDR3 protein. The data show roughly 180,000 distinct CDR3 sequences, around a tenth seen once. Sequenced input: PBMCs or a T cell subset sorted from them (not recorded which). This chain connects TRBV7-8 to TRBJ1-6; possible D gene TRBD1, 6 bases. The origin of this receptor is a man aged 18 to 30 who had mild COVID-19 (a few samples of this study predate the infection). Cell type and time point are not known. CDR3 protein: CASSLVQGLGNSPLHF. The CDR3 bases are TGTGCCAGCAGCTTAGTACAGGGCCTGGGAAATTCACCCCTCCACTTT.